Listed below are T cell receptor beta chains from one sample, sequenced in a study of blood T cell repertoires in COVID-19. Sequenced by immunoSEQ multiplex PCR; TCRdb stores in-frame clones only, minus some. The repertoire includes 150,000 or so clones, approximately 82% of them detected once, and 13% sits in the top ten. Sequenced sample: peripheral blood. These receptor sequences come from a man aged 65 to 85 who had recovered from COVID-19. Both conserved end residues are part of each CDR3. The D gene is left open where the match is weak. A clone size is listed for some rows: how often the clone was seen (once, few, many), or a class if it is expanded.

J	V	size	D	DNA	CDR3
TRBJ2-7	TRBV9	.	.	TGTGCCAGCAGCGTTAGCGAAACCTACGAGCAGTACTTC	CASSVSETYEQYF
TRBJ2-1	TRBV9	.	.	TGTGCCAGCAGCGTAGGCCAGGCGCGCAGAGAGCAGTTCTTC	CASSVGQARREQFF
TRBJ1-2	TRBV2	.	TRBD1	TGTGCCAGCGCTGCAGGGGGCCTGTCTAACTATGGCTACACCTTC	CASAAGGLSNYGYTF
TRBJ2-2	TRBV5-6	.	TRBD2	TGTGCCAGCAGCCCTGGGGGACTAGCGGGTCACACCGGGGAGCTGTTTTTT	CASSPGGLAGHTGELFF
TRBJ1-2	TRBV6-5	.	TRBD1	TGTGCCAGCAGTTACGACAGGGTTGGCGGCTACACCTTC	CASSYDRVGGYTF
TRBJ2-3	TRBV11-2	.	.	TGTGCCAGCAGCCCCCGAGTCTCAGAAGCGGGTATAAACCCAGATACGCAGTATTTT	CASSPRVSEAGINPDTQYF
TRBJ2-7	TRBV6-1	.	.	TGTGCCAGCAGTGAAGATCGCACGGTAACCGAGCAGTACTTC	CASSEDRTVTEQYF
TRBJ2-7	TRBV19	.	.	TGTGCCAGTAGTATAGGGACAGGACGCGGGGTGACCTACGAGCAGTACTTC	CASSIGTGRGVTYEQYF
TRBJ2-2	TRBV18	.	TRBD2	TGTGCCAGCTCAGCGACCGGGACTAGCGGGAGTTACACCGGGGAGCTGTTTTTT	CASSATGTSGSYTGELFF
TRBJ2-4	TRBV6-1	.	TRBD1	TGTGCCAGCAGTGCCGGGACAGGGGGCATCGGGCACATTCAGTACTTC	CASSAGTGGIGHIQYF
TRBJ1-4	TRBV5-5	.	.	TGTGCCAGCAGCTCTGAACAGACAGAAACTCCCAATGAAAAACTGTTTTTT	CASSSEQTETPNEKLFF
TRBJ1-4	TRBV2	.	.	TGTGCCAGCAGTGATCGCGGCGAGAGAGGGCTTTATCAACAAAGAGGAAAACTGTTTTTT	CASSDRGERGLYQQRGKLFF
TRBJ2-1	TRBV7-9	few	TRBD2	TGTGCCAGCAGCTTAGCCAGACTAGCGGGCATACACAATGAGCAGTTCTTC	CASSLARLAGIHNEQFF
TRBJ1-4	TRBV3-1/TRBV3-2	once	.	TGTGCCAGCAGCCAAGATCCGGGTATGACTAATGAAAAACTGTTTTTT	CASSQDPGMTNEKLFF
TRBJ1-1	TRBV27	.	.	TGTGCCAGCAGTTTCTACAGATTTGACACTGAAGCTTTCTTT	CASSFYRFDTEAFF
TRBJ2-3	TRBV6-5	.	.	TGTGCCAGCAGATCAGGGCGAGTACTCACAGATACGCAGTATTTT	CASRSGRVLTDTQYF
TRBJ2-5	TRBV11-2	.	.	TGTGCCAGCAGCTTAGATTCAGGCAGGGGGAGGTCGCAAGAGACCCAGTACTTC	CASSLDSGRGRSQETQYF
TRBJ2-7	TRBV12-3/TRBV12-4	.	.	TGTGCCAGTAAACCAGGGGTAGTCCACGAGCAGTACTTC	CASKPGVVHEQYF
TRBJ1-6	TRBV28	.	TRBD1	TGTGCCACCGAGGGACAGGGGCACCCACCCCTCCACTTT	CATEGQGHPPLHF
TRBJ2-1	TRBV5-6	.	.	TGTGCCAGCAGCATACCCCGGCGGGACCCAAGGAATGAGCAGTTCTTC	CASSIPRRDPRNEQFF
TRBJ2-7	TRBV5-1	.	.	TGCGCCAGCAGCTTGGAAGACTACTACGAGCAGTACTTC	CASSLEDYYEQYF
TRBJ2-1	TRBV5-6	.	TRBD2	TGTGCCAGCAGACCTATTAGCGGGAATAAAGATGAGCAGTTCTTC	CASRPISGNKDEQFF
TRBJ2-7	TRBV30	.	TRBD2	TGTGCCTGGAGTAGACAGCGGGGCGAGCAGTACTTC	CAWSRQRGEQYF
TRBJ1-3	TRBV9	.	TRBD1	TGTGCCAGCAGCGTCAGCAGGGGGTCCGGAAACACCATATATTTT	CASSVSRGSGNTIYF
TRBJ1-4	TRBV23-1	.	.	TGCGCCAGCAGTCGTCTTGGGGCCCGGGGGGATGAAAAACTGTTTTTT	CASSRLGARGDEKLFF
TRBJ2-7	TRBV20-1	few	.	TGCAGTGCTACTGACAGGCTACCCTACGAGCAGTACTTC	CSATDRLPYEQYF
TRBJ2-4	TRBV6-2/TRBV6-3	.	TRBD2	TGTGCCAGCAGTTTCGCGGGGGGGAGTAACATTCAGTACTTC	CASSFAGGSNIQYF
TRBJ2-1	TRBV9	once	TRBD2	TGTGCCAGCAGCGGAACTAGCGGGAGGGCCCATGAGCAGTTCTTC	CASSGTSGRAHEQFF
TRBJ1-2	TRBV6-2/TRBV6-3	.	.	TGTGCCAGCAGTTCGCGCGGGGGGCCGCTCTATGGCTACACCTTC	CASSSRGGPLYGYTF
TRBJ2-6	TRBV2	.	.	TGTGCCAGCAGTGAAGAGCGGTTCTCTGGGGCCAACGTCCTGACTTTC	CASSEERFSGANVLTF
TRBJ2-7	TRBV7-2	.	TRBD1	TGTGCCAGCAGCCTCTCTCCGGGACAGGGGGCGCGTGAGCAGTACTTC	CASSLSPGQGAREQYF
TRBJ2-7	TRBV28	once	.	TGTGCCAGCAGTTTACCCGGGACAGAGCAGTACTTC	CASSLPGTEQYF
TRBJ1-2	TRBV16	.	.	TGTGCCAGCAGCCAATCACAGCCCTCCTATGGCTACACCTTC	CASSQSQPSYGYTF
TRBJ2-7	TRBV29-1	.	.	TGCAGCGTTGGGGAGTTCTACGAGCAGTACTTC	CSVGEFYEQYF
TRBJ1-6	TRBV19	.	.	TGTGCCAGTAGTATCAGTAACTATAATTCACCCCTCCACTTT	CASSISNYNSPLHF
TRBJ2-4	TRBV4-3	.	.	TGCGCCAGCAGCCAAGATCGGCAGGCATGGGCCGAAAACATTCAGTACTTC	CASSQDRQAWAENIQYF
TRBJ2-1	TRBV4-1	.	TRBD2	TGCGCCAGCAGCCAAGGGGCTAGCGGGAACCTTTACAATGAGCAGTTCTTC	CASSQGASGNLYNEQFF
TRBJ1-1	TRBV5-1	.	.	TGCGCCAGCAGCCCACCCGGCAGGCTGAACACTGAAGCTTTCTTT	CASSPPGRLNTEAFF
TRBJ1-5	TRBV28	.	TRBD1	TGTGCCATCGTTCAGGGGGGTGGCAATCAGCCCCAGCATTTT	CAIVQGGGNQPQHF
TRBJ1-1	TRBV19	.	.	TGTGCCAGTACCTTCGGGGGAACTAGAGCTTTCTTT	CASTFGGTRAFF
TRBJ1-3	TRBV19	.	.	TGTGCCAGTAGTATTGGTGGGAGCGCTGGAAACACCATATATTTT	CASSIGGSAGNTIYF
TRBJ1-2	TRBV6-1	.	TRBD1	TGTGCCAGCAGTGAGCCGGGACAGGATGGTGGCTACACCTTC	CASSEPGQDGGYTF
TRBJ2-3	TRBV20-1	.	TRBD2	TGCAGTGCTAGTTCCCTAGCGGGAGGGATCGATACGCAGTATTTT	CSASSLAGGIDTQYF
TRBJ2-7	TRBV18	.	.	TGTGCCAGCTCCCCCGGGACAACCTACGAGCAGTACTTC	CASSPGTTYEQYF
TRBJ2-3	TRBV6-5	once	.	TGTGCCAGCAGAAGGTCGGGGATGACAGATACGCAGTATTTT	CASRRSGMTDTQYF
TRBJ2-1	TRBV28	.	TRBD2	TGTGCCAGCAGTACCAGCGGGAGGGCCATATATGAGCAGTTCTTC	CASSTSGRAIYEQFF
TRBJ1-6	TRBV28	.	.	TGTGCCAGCATCTCCCCCCAGGGTGGATCACCCCTCCACTTT	CASISPQGGSPLHF
TRBJ1-5	TRBV27	.	TRBD1	TGTGCCAGCAGTTTAGGGACAGGGGGAAATCAGCCCCAGCATTTT	CASSLGTGGNQPQHF
TRBJ2-6	TRBV24-1	.	.	TGTGCCACCAGTGATTCGGGCGACAGCTACCTCTCTGGGGCCAACGTCCTGACTTTC	CATSDSGDSYLSGANVLTF
TRBJ2-7	TRBV10-2	.	.	TGCGCCAGCCAGGGACTAGACAGGGAATACGAGCAGTACTTC	CASQGLDREYEQYF
TRBJ2-4	TRBV6-1	.	.	TGTGCCAGCAGTGAAGGGGGAGGGGGGCTTGGGGCCAAAAACATTCAGTACTTC	CASSEGGGGLGAKNIQYF
TRBJ2-7	TRBV4-3	.	TRBD2	TGCGCCAGCAGCTTGACAAGGGGACTAGCAGGATACGAGCAGTACTTC	CASSLTRGLAGYEQYF
TRBJ2-1	TRBV24-1	.	TRBD2	TGTGCCACCAGTGACCGCAGCGGGGCCTCCTACAATGAGCAGTTCTTC	CATSDRSGASYNEQFF
TRBJ2-2	TRBV19	.	TRBD2	TGTGCCAGTAGTATAGGCCCCGCTAGCGGGAACACCGGGGAGCTGTTTTTT	CASSIGPASGNTGELFF